This T cell receptor (beta chain) derives from a study of T cell changes during pregnancy in multiple sclerosis. Libraries were prepared by immunoSEQ multiplex PCR; TCRdb keeps only in-frame clonotypes and omits some of them. The sample yields about 69,000 clones, 92% seen once. This sample comprised peripheral blood, obtained in the third trimester of pregnancy. The clonotype originates from a female donor in good health, enrolled as a control in a pregnancy study.

CDR3 residues: CASSRSETGDEQYF. The CDR3 DNA is TGTGCCAGCAGCCGTTCAGAAACAGGGGACGAGCAGTACTTC. V usage is TRBV13 and J usage is TRBJ2-7; 7 nucleotides line up with TRBD1. V shed 5 bases, J shed 5 bases, and the junction held 9 bases outside the gene matches. Per the germline V gene, CDR1 is PRHDT and CDR2 is FYEKMQ (reference sequence). The length of the CDR3 is 14 residues.